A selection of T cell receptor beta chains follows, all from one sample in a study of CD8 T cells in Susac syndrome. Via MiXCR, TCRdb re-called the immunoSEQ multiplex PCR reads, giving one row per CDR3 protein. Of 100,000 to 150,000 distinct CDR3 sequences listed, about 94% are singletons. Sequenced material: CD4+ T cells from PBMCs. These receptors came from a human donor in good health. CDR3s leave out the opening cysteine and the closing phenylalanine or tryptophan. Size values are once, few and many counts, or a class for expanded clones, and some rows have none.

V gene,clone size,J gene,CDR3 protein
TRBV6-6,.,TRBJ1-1,ASSPTRQRRNTEAF
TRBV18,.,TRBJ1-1,ASSPLGDWIGDTEAF
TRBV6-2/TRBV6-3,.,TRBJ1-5,ASGTGWNQPQH
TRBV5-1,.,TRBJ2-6,ASSPQPGSGANVLT
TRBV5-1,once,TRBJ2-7,ASGTSGGYEQY
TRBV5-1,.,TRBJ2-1,ASSIIAGGEQF
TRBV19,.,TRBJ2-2,ASSTSGGSTGELF
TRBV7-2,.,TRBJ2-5,ASSISGREETQY
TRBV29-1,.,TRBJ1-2,SVVRGLNGYT
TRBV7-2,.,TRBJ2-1,ASSWAGGRNEQF
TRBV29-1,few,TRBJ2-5,SVGPAGAEETQY
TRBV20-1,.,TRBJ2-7,SARPTSGGFAYEQY
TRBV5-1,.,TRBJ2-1,ASSLPLTRPHEQF
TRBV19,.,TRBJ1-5,ASSQDRGLQPQH
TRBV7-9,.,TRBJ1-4,ASSPRTRGGEKLF
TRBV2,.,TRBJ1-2,ASSEAGTGSGYT
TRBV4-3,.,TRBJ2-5,ASSQDERRPGTQY
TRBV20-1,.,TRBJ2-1,SALAGEHEQF
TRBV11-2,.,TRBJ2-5,ASSSYPWDSEETQY
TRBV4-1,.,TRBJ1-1,ASSQVGGRAEAF
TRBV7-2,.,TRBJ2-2,ASSRTVNTGELF
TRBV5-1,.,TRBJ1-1,ASKPSVANTEAF
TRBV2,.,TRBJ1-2,ASTRVGYGYT
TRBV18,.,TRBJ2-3,ASSRSRDRGDTQY
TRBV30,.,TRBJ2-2,AWSVQGRNGELF
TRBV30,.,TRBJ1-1,AWSVQQSYMNTEAF
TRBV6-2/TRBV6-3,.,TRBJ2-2,ASRGQGNTGELF
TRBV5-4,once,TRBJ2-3,ASSLTSGIKDTQY
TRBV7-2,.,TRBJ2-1,ATLYMRGVSNEQF
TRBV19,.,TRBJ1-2,ASSTYRHGYT
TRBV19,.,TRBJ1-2,ATSTGGSYGYT
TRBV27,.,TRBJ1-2,ASSFVQESKYGYT
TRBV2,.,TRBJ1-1,ASSGSRGTEVF
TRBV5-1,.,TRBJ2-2,ASSPGHMNTGELF
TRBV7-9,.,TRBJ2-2,ASLGGNTGELF
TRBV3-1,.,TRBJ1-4,ASSLGGREKLF
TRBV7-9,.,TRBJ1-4,ASSFYRGEKLF
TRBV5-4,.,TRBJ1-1,ASSLVDRLNTEAF
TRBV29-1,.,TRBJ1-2,SVGAGKGAYGYT
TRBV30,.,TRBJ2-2,AWKMGGYGELF
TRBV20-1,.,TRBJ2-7,SPRAGGPATNVQY
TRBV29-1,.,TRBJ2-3,SGTGGGGTDTQY
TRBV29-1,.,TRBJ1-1,SSIRGGTEAF
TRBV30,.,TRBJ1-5,AWSENAGPQH